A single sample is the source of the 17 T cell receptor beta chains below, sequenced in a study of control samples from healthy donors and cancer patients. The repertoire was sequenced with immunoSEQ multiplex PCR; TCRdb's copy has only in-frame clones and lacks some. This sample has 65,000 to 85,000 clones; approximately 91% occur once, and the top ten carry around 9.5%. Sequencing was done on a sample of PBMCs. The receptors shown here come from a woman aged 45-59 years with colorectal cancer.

In DNA form, the CDR3 reads TGCAGCGTTCCGGGACAGGGGAATGAAAAACTGTTTTTT. This translates into CSVPGQGNEKLFF. V is TRBV29-1 and J is TRBJ1-4; 10 bases are shared with TRBD1. Per germline, CDR1 SQVTM and CDR2 ANQGSEA. The CDR3 runs 13 residues. The V gene end was trimmed by 5 bases and the J gene end by 5 bases; junction bases not matched to a gene: 2.

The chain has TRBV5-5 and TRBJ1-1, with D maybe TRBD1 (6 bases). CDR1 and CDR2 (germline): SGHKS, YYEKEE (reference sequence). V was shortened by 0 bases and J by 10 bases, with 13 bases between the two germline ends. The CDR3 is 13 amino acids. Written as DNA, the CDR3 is TGTGCCAGCAGCTTGGGCAGGGGAGACGGAGCTTTCTTT. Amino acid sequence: CASSLGRGDGAFF.

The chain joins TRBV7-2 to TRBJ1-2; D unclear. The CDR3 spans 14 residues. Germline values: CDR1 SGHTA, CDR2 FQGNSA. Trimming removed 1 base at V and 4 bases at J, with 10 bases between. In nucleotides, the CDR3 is TGTGCCAGCAGCTTAGACTCCGGGCCCTATGGCTACACCTTC. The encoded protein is CASSLDSGPYGYTF.

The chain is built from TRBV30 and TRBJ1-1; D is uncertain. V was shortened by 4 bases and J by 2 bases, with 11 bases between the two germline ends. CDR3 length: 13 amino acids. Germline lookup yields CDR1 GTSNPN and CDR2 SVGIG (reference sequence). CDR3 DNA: TGTGCCTGGAATATTAGGGCCAACACTGAAGCTTTCTTT. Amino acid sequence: CAWNIRANTEAFF.

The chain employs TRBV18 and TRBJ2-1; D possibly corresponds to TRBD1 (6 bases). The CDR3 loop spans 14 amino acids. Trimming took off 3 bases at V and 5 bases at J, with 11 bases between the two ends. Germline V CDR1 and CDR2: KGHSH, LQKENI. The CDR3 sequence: CASSPIGTNNEQFF. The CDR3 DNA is TGTGCCAGCTCACCGATAGGGACAAACAATGAGCAGTTCTTC.

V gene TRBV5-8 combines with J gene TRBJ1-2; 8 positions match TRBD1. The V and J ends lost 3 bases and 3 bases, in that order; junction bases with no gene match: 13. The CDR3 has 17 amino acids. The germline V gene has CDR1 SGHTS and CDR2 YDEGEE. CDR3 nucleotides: TGTGCCAGCAGCTCGCGGGACAGGTCCCTTGTACACTATGGCTACACCTTC. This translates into CASSSRDRSLVHYGYTF. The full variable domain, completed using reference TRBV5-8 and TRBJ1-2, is EAGVTQSPTHLIKTRGQQATLRCSPISGHTSVYWYQQALGLGLQFLLWYDEGEERNRGNFPPRFSGRQFPNYSSELNVNALELEDSALYLCASSSRDRSLVHYGYTFGSGTRLTVV.

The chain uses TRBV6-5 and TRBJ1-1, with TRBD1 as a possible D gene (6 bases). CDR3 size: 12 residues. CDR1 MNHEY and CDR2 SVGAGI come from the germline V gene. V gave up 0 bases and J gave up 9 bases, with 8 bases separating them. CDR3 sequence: CASSYSGQKAFF. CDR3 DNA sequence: TGTGCCAGCAGTTACTCAGGACAGAAAGCTTTCTTT.

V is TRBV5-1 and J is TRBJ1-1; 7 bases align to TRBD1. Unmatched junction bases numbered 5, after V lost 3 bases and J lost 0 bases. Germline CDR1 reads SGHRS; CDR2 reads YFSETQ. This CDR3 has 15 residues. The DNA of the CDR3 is TGCGCCAGCAGCTCCGGGACAGTTATGAACACTGAAGCTTTCTTT. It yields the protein CASSSGTVMNTEAFF.

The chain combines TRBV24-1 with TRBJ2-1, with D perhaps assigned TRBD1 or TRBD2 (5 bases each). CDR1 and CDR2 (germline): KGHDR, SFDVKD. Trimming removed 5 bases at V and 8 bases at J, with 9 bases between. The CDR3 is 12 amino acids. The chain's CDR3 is CATSVRGDEQFF. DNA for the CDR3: TGTGCCACCAGTGTTAGGGGAGATGAGCAGTTCTTC.

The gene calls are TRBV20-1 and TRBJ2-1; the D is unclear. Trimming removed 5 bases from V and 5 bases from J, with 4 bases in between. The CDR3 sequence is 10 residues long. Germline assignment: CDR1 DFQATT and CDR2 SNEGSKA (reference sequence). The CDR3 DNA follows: TGCAGTGCTGCGGACAATGAGCAGTTCTTC. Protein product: CSAADNEQFF.

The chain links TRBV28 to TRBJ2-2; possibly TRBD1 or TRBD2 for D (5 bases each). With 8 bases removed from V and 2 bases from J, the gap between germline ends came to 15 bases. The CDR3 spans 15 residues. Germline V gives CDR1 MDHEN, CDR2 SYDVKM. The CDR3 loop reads CASLPGTLNTGELFF. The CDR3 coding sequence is TGTGCCAGCTTGCCCGGGACCTTAAACACCGGGGAGCTGTTTTTT.

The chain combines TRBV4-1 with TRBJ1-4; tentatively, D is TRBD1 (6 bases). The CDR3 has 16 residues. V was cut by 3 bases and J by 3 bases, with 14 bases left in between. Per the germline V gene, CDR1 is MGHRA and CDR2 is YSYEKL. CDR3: CASSQEGGSANEKLFF. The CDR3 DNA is TGCGCCAGCAGCCAGGAGGGGGGGAGTGCTAATGAAAAACTGTTTTTT.

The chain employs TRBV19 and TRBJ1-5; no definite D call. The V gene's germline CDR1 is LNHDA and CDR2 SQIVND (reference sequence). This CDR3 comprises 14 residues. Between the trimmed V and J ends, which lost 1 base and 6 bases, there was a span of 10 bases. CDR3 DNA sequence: TGTGCCAGTAGTATAGGGTCCAGTGGTCAGCCCCAGCATTTT. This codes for CASSIGSSGQPQHF. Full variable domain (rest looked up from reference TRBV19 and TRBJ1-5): DGGITQSPKYLFRKEGQNVTLSCEQNLNHDAMYWYRQDPGQGLRLIYYSQIVNDFQKGDIAEGYSVSREKKESFPLTVTSAQKNPTAFYLCASSIGSSGQPQHFGDGTRLSIL.

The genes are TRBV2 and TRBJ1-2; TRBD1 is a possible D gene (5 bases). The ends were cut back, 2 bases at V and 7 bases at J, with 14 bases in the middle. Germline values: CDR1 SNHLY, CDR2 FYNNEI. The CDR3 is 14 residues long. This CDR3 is CASSEWDGLSGYTF. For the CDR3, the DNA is TGTGCCAGCAGTGAATGGGACGGGCTAAGTGGCTACACCTTC.

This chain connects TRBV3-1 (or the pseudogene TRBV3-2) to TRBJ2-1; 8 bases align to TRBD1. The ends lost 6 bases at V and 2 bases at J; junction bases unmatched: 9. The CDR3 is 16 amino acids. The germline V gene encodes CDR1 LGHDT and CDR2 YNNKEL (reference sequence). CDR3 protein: CASRQLQGGTYNEQFF. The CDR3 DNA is TGTGCCAGCAGACAATTACAGGGGGGTACCTACAATGAGCAGTTCTTC.

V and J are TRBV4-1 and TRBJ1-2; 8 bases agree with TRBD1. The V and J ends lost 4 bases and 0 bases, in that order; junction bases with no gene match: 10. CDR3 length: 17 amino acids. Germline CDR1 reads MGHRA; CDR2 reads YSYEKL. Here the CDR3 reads CASSPPAGGYSNYGYTF. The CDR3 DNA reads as TGCGCCAGCAGCCCTCCGGCAGGGGGCTATTCTAACTATGGCTACACCTTC.

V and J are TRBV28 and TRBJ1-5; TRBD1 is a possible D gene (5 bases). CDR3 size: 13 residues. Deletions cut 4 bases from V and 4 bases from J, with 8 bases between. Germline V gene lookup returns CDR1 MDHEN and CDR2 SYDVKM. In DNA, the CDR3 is TGTGCCAGCAGTTCCGAGGGGAATCAGCCCCAGCATTTT. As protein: CASSSEGNQPQHF.